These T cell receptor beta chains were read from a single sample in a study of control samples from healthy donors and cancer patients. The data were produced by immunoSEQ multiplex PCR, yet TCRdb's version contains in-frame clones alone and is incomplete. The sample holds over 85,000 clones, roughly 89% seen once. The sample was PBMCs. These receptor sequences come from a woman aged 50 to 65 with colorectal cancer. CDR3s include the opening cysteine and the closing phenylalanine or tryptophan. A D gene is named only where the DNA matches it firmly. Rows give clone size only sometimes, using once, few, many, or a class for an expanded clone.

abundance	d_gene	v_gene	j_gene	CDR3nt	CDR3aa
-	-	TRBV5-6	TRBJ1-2	TGTGCCAGCAGCCCGGGGGGTACCCTATATGGCTACACCTTC	CASSPGGTLYGYTF
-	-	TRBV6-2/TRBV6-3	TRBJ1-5	TGTGCCAGCAGTTTCGAGTATAGCAATCAGCCCCAGCATTTT	CASSFEYSNQPQHF
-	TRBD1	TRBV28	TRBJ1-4	TGTGCCAGCAGTCCGGGGACAGGGTATGCAAAACTGTTTTTT	CASSPGTGYAKLFF
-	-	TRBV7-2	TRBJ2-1	TGTGCCAGCAGCTTAGCGCAGGTAGGGGTCTCAGCTGGATTCTTC	CASSLAQVGVSAGFF
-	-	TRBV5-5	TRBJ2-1	TGTGCCAGCAGCCTGCGGGGTTCTTCCTACAATGAGCAGTTCTTC	CASSLRGSSYNEQFF
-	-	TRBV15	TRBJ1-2	TGTGCCACCAGCCCCTCTGGGCTTGGCTACACCTTC	CATSPSGLGYTF
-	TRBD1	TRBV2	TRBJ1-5	TGTGCCAGCAGTGGACAGGGACCCTCGAATCAGCCCCAGCATTTT	CASSGQGPSNQPQHF
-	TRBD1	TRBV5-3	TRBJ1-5	TGTGCCAGAAGCCGGACAGGGAAGAATCAGCCCCAGCATTTT	CARSRTGKNQPQHF
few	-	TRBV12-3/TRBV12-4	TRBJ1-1	TGTGCCAGCAGCCTCTCCCCACAAACTGAAGCTTTCTTT	CASSLSPQTEAFF
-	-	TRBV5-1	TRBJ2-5	TGCGCCAGCAGCTCCCAAGAGACCCAGTACTTC	CASSSQETQYF
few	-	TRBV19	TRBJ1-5	TGTGCCAGTAGACACAGTCAAAATCAGCCCCAGCATTTT	CASRHSQNQPQHF
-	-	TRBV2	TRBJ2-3	TGTGCCAGCAGTGTCACAGGGGGGGCTACAGATACGCAGTATTTT	CASSVTGGATDTQYF
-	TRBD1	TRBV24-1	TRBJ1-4	TGTGCCACCAGTGATTGTGGGACAGGTTATGAAAAACTGTTTTTT	CATSDCGTGYEKLFF
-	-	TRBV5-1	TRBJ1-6	TGCGCCAGCAGCCTGGGGGATGGGAATTCACCCCTCCACTTT	CASSLGDGNSPLHF
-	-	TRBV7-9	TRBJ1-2	TGTGCCAGCAGCTTTTTTGGTGGCTACACCTTC	CASSFFGGYTF
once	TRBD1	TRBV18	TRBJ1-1	TGTGCCAGCTCACCACCCCGACAGGGGGAAGCTTTCTTT	CASSPPRQGEAFF
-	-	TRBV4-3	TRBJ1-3	TGCGCCAGCAGCCAAGATAAGAAAGGGTCTGGAAACACCATATATTTT	CASSQDKKGSGNTIYF
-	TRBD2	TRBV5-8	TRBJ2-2	TGTGCCAGCAGCTTGGAGCTGTGGCGGGGGAGCACCGGGGAGCTGTTTTTT	CASSLELWRGSTGELFF
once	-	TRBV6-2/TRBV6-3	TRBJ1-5	TGTGCCAGCAGTTACCCCGGGAATCAGCCCCAGCATTTT	CASSYPGNQPQHF
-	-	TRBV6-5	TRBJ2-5	TGTGCCAGCAGGAGGGGGAGCAGTGGAGAGACCCAGTACTTC	CASRRGSSGETQYF
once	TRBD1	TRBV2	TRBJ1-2	TGTGCCAGCAGTGACTACCCAGGGGGCAGGAAGGGCTACACCTTC	CASSDYPGGRKGYTF
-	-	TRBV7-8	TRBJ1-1	TGTGCCAGCAGCGCGGGACGTCCGAACACTGAAGCTTTCTTT	CASSAGRPNTEAFF
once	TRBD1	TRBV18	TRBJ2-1	TGTGCCAGCTCACCCGGGACAGGGTCCCTCTACAATGAGCAGTTCTTC	CASSPGTGSLYNEQFF
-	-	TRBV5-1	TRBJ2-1	TGCGCCAGCAGCTTGTGGGACACAAACTTTTACAATGAGCAGTTCTTC	CASSLWDTNFYNEQFF
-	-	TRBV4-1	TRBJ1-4	TGCGCCAGCAGCCAAGTGGGGACAACTAATGAAAAACTGTTTTTT	CASSQVGTTNEKLFF
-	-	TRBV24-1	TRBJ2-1	TGTGCCACCAGTGACGCAGGGGACAATGAGCAGTTCTTC	CATSDAGDNEQFF
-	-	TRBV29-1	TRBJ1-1	TGCAGCGTAGGTAGGGGATTGAACACTGAAGCTTTCTTT	CSVGRGLNTEAFF
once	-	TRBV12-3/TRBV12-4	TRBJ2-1	TGTGCCAGCAGTTTGAGACCACACAATGAGCAGTTCTTC	CASSLRPHNEQFF
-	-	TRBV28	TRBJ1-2	TGTGCCAGCAGTCAGGGATTTAACTATGGCTACACCTTC	CASSQGFNYGYTF
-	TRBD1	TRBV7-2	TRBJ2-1	TGTGCCAGCAGCTTTCAGGGGGCCTCCAATGAGCAGTTCTTC	CASSFQGASNEQFF
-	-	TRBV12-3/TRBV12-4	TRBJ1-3	TGTGCCAGCAGTTATGGGGGAAACACCATATATTTT	CASSYGGNTIYF
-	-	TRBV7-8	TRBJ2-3	TGTGCCAGCAGCTTGGCTAGCGCCACAGATACGCAGTATTTT	CASSLASATDTQYF
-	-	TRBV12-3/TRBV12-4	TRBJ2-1	TGTGCCAGCAGAAGTCGGAATGAGCAGTTCTTC	CASRSRNEQFF
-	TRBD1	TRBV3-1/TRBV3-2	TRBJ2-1	TGTGCCACCTGTACAGGGGGCGATGAGCAGTTCTTC	CATCTGGDEQFF
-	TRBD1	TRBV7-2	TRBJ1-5	TGTGCCAGCAGCTTATTGACAGGGCTCAATCAGCCCCAGCATTTT	CASSLLTGLNQPQHF
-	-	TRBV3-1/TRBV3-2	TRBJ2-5	TGTGCCAGCAGCCAAGATCTCCTTTCCGGGACACAGCAAGAGACCCAGTACTTC	CASSQDLLSGTQQETQYF
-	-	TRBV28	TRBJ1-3	TGTGCCAGCAGTTCTCAGGGTGCTTCTGGAAACACCATATATTTT	CASSSQGASGNTIYF
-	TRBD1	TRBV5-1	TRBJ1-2	TGCGCCAGCAGCTCCACAGGGGACTATGGCTACACCTTC	CASSSTGDYGYTF
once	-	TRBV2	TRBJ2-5	TGTGCCAGCAGTCCGGCGGGGGAGACCCAGTACTTC	CASSPAGETQYF
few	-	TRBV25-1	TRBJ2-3	TGTGCCAGCAGATCTGGCACCCAGGTAACGCAGTATTTT	CASRSGTQVTQYF
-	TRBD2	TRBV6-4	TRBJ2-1	TGTGCCAGCAGTGACTCCGGGACTAGCGGGGACCGTGAGCAGTTCTTC	CASSDSGTSGDREQFF
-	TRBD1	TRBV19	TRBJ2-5	TGTGCCAGTAGTAAGGGACAGGGAGGGGGGACCCAGTACTTC	CASSKGQGGGTQYF
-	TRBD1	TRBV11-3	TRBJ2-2	TGTGCCAGCAGCAAGGACAGGGGTTATGGCGGGGAGCTGTTTTTT	CASSKDRGYGGELFF
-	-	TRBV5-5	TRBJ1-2	TGTGCCAGCAGCACCTCGACAAAGGGCTATGGCTACACCTTC	CASSTSTKGYGYTF
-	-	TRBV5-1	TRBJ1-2	TGCGCCAGCCGGAAGGACATCGCTAACTATGGCTACACCTTC	CASRKDIANYGYTF
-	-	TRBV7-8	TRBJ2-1	TGTGCCAGCAGCTTAGTGGAGGGGACAGCCCACAATGAGCAGTTCTTC	CASSLVEGTAHNEQFF
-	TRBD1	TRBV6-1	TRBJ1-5	TGTGCCAGCAGTGAAGAAAGGGTAGGGGGCGGGTTCTATCAGCCCCAGCATTTT	CASSEERVGGGFYQPQHF
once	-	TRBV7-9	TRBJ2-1	TGTGCCAGCAGCTTCGGGCTCTATTACAATGAGCAGTTCTTC	CASSFGLYYNEQFF
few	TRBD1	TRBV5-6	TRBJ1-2	TGTGCCAGCAGCTTGAGGCAGGGGGATGGCTACACCTTC	CASSLRQGDGYTF